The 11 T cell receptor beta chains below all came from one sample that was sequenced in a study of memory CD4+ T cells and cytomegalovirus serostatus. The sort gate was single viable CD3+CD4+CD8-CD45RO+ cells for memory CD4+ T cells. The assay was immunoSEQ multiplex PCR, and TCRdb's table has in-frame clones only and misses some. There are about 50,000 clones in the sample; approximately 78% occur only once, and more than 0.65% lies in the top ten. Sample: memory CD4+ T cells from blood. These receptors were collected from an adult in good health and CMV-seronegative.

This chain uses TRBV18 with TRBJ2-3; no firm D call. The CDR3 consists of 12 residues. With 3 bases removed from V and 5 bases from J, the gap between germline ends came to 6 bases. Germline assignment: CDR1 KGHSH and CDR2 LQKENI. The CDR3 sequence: CASSPREDTQYF. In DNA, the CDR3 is TGTGCCAGCTCACCTAGGGAAGATACGCAGTATTTT.

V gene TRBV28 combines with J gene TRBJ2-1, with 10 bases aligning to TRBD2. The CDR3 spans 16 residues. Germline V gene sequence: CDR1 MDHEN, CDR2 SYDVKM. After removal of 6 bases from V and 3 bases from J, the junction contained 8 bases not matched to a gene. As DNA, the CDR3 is TGTGCCAGCAGCCGACGAGGGACTAGCGTCTACAATGAGCAGTTCTTC. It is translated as CASSRRGTSVYNEQFF.

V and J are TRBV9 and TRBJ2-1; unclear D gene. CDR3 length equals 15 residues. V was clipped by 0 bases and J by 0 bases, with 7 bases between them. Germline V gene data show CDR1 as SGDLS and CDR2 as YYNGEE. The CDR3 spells CASSVDVASYNEQFF. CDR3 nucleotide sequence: TGTGCCAGCAGCGTAGACGTAGCCTCCTACAATGAGCAGTTCTTC.

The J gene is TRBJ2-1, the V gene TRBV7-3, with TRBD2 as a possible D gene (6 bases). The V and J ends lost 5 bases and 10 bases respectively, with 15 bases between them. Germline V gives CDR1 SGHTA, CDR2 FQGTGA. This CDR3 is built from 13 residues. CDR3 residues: CASSRDFSGEQFF. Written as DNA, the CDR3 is TGTGCCAGCAGCCGGGACTTCAGCGGGGAGCAGTTCTTC.

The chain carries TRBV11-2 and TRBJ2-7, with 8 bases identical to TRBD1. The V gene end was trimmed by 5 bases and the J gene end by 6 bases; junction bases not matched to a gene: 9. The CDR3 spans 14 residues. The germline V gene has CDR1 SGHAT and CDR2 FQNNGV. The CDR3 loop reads CASSPDPGGGEQYF. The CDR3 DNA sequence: TGTGCCAGCAGCCCGGACCCAGGGGGCGGCGAGCAGTACTTC. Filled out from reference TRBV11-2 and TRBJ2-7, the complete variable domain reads EAGVAQSPRYKIIEKRQSVAFWCNPISGHATLYWYQQILGQGPKLLIQFQNNGVVDDSQLPKDRFSAERLKGVDSTLKIQPAKLEDSAVYLCASSPDPGGGEQYFGPGTRLTVT.

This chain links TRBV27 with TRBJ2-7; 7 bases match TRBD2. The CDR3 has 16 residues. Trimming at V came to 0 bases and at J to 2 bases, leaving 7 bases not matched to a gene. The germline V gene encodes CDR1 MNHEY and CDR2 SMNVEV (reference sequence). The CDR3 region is CASSLSSVGTTYEQYF. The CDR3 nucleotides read TGTGCCAGCAGTTTATCCTCCGTCGGGACTACCTACGAGCAGTACTTC.

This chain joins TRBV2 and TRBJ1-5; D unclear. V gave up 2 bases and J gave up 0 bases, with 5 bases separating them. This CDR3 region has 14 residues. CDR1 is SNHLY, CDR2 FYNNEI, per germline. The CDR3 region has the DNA TGTGCCAGCAGTGAACTCTATAGCAATCAGCCCCAGCATTTT. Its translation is CASSELYSNQPQHF.

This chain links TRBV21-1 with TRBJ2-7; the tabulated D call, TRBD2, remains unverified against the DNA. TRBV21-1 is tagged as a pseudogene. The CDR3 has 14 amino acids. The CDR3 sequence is CASTLGGELYEQYF. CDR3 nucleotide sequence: TGTGCCAGCACTTTGGGGGGAGAGCTCTACGAGCAGTACTTC.

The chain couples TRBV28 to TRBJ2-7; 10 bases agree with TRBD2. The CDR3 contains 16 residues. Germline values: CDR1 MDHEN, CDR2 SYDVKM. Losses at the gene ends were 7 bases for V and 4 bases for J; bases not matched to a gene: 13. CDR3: CASNSGIAGGTYEQYF. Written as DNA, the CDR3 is TGTGCCAGCAACTCGGGGATAGCGGGGGGAACGTACGAGCAGTACTTC.

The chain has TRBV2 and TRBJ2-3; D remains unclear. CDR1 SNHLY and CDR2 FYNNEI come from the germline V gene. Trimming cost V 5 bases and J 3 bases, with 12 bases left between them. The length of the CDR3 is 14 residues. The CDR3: CASSLSHGTDTQYF. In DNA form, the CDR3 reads TGTGCCAGCAGTCTTTCTCATGGGACAGATACGCAGTATTTT. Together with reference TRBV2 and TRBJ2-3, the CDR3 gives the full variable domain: EPEVTQTPSHQVTQMGQEVILRCVPISNHLYFYWYRQILGQKVEFLVSFYNNEISEKSEIFDDQFSVERPDGSNFTLKIRSTKLEDSAMYFCASSLSHGTDTQYFGPGTRLTVL.

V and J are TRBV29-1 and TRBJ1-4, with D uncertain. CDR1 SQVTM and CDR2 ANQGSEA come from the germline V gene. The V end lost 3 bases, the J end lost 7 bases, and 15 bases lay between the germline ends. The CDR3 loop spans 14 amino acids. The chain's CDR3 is CSVEGSGDSEKLFF. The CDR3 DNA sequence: TGCAGCGTTGAGGGAAGTGGGGATAGTGAAAAACTGTTTTTT.